The 30 T cell receptor beta chains below were found in one sample sequenced in a study of blood T cell repertoires in COVID-19. Profiled with immunoSEQ multiplex PCR; TCRdb holds only in-frame clones, not every one. This table has some 350,000 clones, less than 90% appearing once. The source material was PBMCs or T cells enriched from blood (not recorded which). The receptors shown here come from a woman in her thirties who had recovered from COVID-19.

The rearrangement uses TRBV27 and TRBJ1-3; no clear D gene. CDR1 and CDR2 (germline): MNHEY, SMNVEV (reference sequence). CDR3 length: 15 amino acids. Trimming removed 2 bases at V and 0 bases at J, with 8 bases between. CDR3 protein: CASSLGRGSGNTIYF. The DNA of the CDR3 is TGTGCCAGCAGTTTAGGACGGGGCTCTGGAAACACCATATATTTT.

This chain connects TRBV29-1 to TRBJ2-5; 9 bases line up with TRBD2. Germline V gives CDR1 SQVTM, CDR2 ANQGSEA. The V gene end was trimmed by 4 bases and the J gene end by 7 bases; junction bases not matched to a gene: 13. The CDR3 is made up of 15 amino acids. For the CDR3, the DNA is TGCAGCGTTGGGTTGGGGACTAGCAATTTTCCGACCCAGTACTTC. Residues: CSVGLGTSNFPTQYF.

The chain couples TRBV7-8 to TRBJ2-1, with D unresolved. Germline V gene lookup returns CDR1 SGHVS and CDR2 FQNEAQ. The ends were cut back, 4 bases at V and 5 bases at J, with 6 bases in the middle. CDR3 length: 12 amino acids. The CDR3 sequence: CASSSYNNEQFF. The CDR3 region has the DNA TGTGCCAGCAGCTCTTATAACAATGAGCAGTTCTTC.

The J gene is TRBJ2-2, the V gene TRBV11-2, with D possibly being TRBD1 (5 bases). CDR1 SGHAT and CDR2 FQNNGV come from the germline V gene. V was pared by 1 base and J by 10 bases, with 16 bases between. This CDR3 region has 15 residues. The CDR3 reads CASSLVLGDGVELFF. As DNA, the CDR3 is TGTGCCAGCAGCTTAGTATTAGGGGATGGTGTGGAGCTGTTTTTT.

The chain couples TRBV6-6 to TRBJ2-2; tentatively, D is TRBD2 (6 bases). CDR3 size: 15 residues. V lost 2 bases to trimming and J lost 4 bases, with 11 bases between them. Looked up from germline, CDR1 is MNHNY and CDR2 is SVGAGI (reference sequence). The CDR3 here is CASSYAGLGTGELFF. As DNA, the CDR3 is TGTGCCAGCAGTTACGCGGGGCTGGGCACCGGGGAGCTGTTTTTT.

This chain connects TRBV7-8 to TRBJ2-1, with D perhaps TRBD1 (6 bases). CDR1 and CDR2 (germline): SGHVS, FQNEAQ. The V and J ends lost 0 bases and 8 bases respectively, with 17 bases between them. The CDR3 contains 16 residues. The CDR3 nucleotides read TGTGCCAGCAGCTTAGCTCCGGGACATCAGGGTTATGAGCAGTTCTTC. Its protein product is CASSLAPGHQGYEQFF.

Concerning this clone: At one boundary the junction diverges from the germline segment, which might be a read error. The rearrangement uses TRBV28 and TRBJ1-3, with D unresolved. The CDR3 is 16 amino acids. Looked up from germline, CDR1 is MDHEN and CDR2 is SYDVKM. CDR3 loop: CASSLLAEAPGNTIYF. The CDR3 nucleotides are TGTGCCAGCAGCTTATTAGCAGAGGCCCCTGGAAACACCATATATTTT. Looking up the rest from reference TRBV28 and TRBJ1-3 gives the full variable domain: DVKVTQSSRYLVKRTGEKVFLECVQDMDHENMFWYRQDPGLGLRLIYFSYDVKMKEKGDIPEGYSVSREKKERFSLILESASTNQTSMYLCASSLLAEAPGNTIYFGEGSWLTVV.

The rearrangement joins TRBV15 to TRBJ2-7; 7 nucleotides agree with TRBD1. V shed 0 bases, J shed 7 bases, and the junction held 6 bases outside the gene matches. The CDR3 spans 14 residues. Germline loops: CDR1 LNHNV, CDR2 YYDKDF (reference sequence). The CDR3 DNA is TGTGCCACCAGCAGAGACGAGGGGGCAGAAGAGCAGTACTTC. It encodes CATSRDEGAEEQYF.

This clone was picked up one time. The CDR3 DNA follows: TGTGCCAGCAGTTTAATGGGAGATGAAGCTTTCTTT. Amino acid sequence: CASSLMGDEAFF. The chain links TRBV12-3 or TRBV12-4 to TRBJ1-1, with unresolved D. CDR3 length: 12 amino acids. V was trimmed by 2 bases and J by 7 bases, leaving 8 bases between them.

This chain uses TRBV5-8 with TRBJ2-1; perhaps TRBD2 as D (6 bases). CDR3 length: 14 amino acids. CDR1 and CDR2 (germline): SGHTS, YDEGEE. V was pared by 4 bases and J by 4 bases, with 12 bases between. CDR3 protein: CASSHGTRYNEQFF. The CDR3 DNA follows: TGTGCCAGCAGCCACGGGACTCGTTACAATGAGCAGTTCTTC.

This chain links TRBV24-1 with TRBJ1-2; a weak D match, TRBD1 (5 bases). Trimming cost V 9 bases and J 5 bases, with 12 bases left between them. CDR1 KGHDR and CDR2 SFDVKD come from the germline V gene. The CDR3 totals 12 residues. In DNA, the CDR3 is TGTGCCACCTCGGGAGAGGGGTATGGCTACACCTTC. Protein: CATSGEGYGYTF.

This clone was observed a handful of times. This chain joins TRBV6-5 and TRBJ1-2; maybe TRBD1 (5 bases). The CDR3 is made up of 12 amino acids. V lost 7 bases to trimming and J lost 6 bases, with 12 bases between them. Germline CDR1 is MNHEY and CDR2 is SVGAGI. CDR3 protein: CASTPTGDGYTF. In DNA form, the CDR3 reads TGTGCCAGCACTCCGACGGGGGATGGCTACACCTTC.

This chain joins TRBV4-2 and TRBJ1-2, with 12 bases aligning to TRBD1. The CDR3 loop spans 16 amino acids. CDR1 and CDR2 from the germline V gene are LGHNA and YNFKEQ. Trimming cost V 2 bases and J 7 bases; bases outside gene matches: 8. CDR3 sequence reads: CASSQTPGQGALGYTF. The CDR3 region has the DNA TGTGCCAGCAGCCAAACTCCGGGACAGGGGGCGCTTGGCTACACCTTC.

The table lists this clone with a few counts. CDR3 residues: CASTPLPLNSPLHF. The CDR3 region has the DNA TGTGCCAGCACCCCCCTACCGCTGAATTCACCCCTCCACTTT. The chain links TRBV6-5 to TRBJ1-6, with D hard to call. The CDR3 is 14 amino acids. V shed 7 bases and J shed 7 bases, with 14 bases lying between them. Per germline, CDR1 MNHEY and CDR2 SVGAGI.

V and J are TRBV5-1 and TRBJ1-4, with D perhaps matching TRBD1 (5 bases). The CDR3 covers 14 residues. The ends were cut back, 4 bases at V and 4 bases at J, with 11 bases in the middle. From germline, CDR1 is SGHRS and CDR2 YFSETQ. This CDR3 is CASSVAGHNEKLFF. The CDR3 DNA sequence: TGCGCCAGCAGCGTGGCAGGACATAATGAAAAACTGTTTTTT.

This chain connects TRBV6-4 to TRBJ1-6, with a possible D match to TRBD1 (5 bases). Between the trimmed V and J ends, which lost 5 bases and 10 bases, there was a span of 12 bases. The CDR3 extends over 13 amino acids. CDR1 is MRHNA and CDR2 is SNTAGT in the germline V gene. The CDR3 spells CASSPGVGSPLHF. For the CDR3, the DNA is TGTGCCAGCAGTCCGGGGGTCGGGTCACCCCTCCACTTT.

The chain recombines TRBV6-4 with TRBJ2-3; 12 positions match TRBD2. The CDR3 is made up of 15 amino acids. V lost 6 bases, J lost 5 bases, and 6 bases stayed unmatched. CDR1 is MRHNA and CDR2 is SNTAGT in the germline V gene. CDR3: CASSRTSGEGDTQYF. The CDR3 nucleotides read TGTGCCAGCAGCCGGACTAGCGGGGAGGGAGATACGCAGTATTTT.

The V call is TRBV9, the J call TRBJ1-2; 7 nucleotides align to TRBD1. V trimming: 1 base; J trimming: 6 bases; junction bases outside the gene matches: 15. Germline CDR1 and CDR2: SGDLS and YYNGEE. The CDR3 contains 17 residues. Here the CDR3 reads CASSVSFSGGGADGYTF. The DNA of the CDR3 is TGTGCCAGCAGCGTATCTTTTTCGGGAGGGGGCGCAGATGGCTACACCTTC. Filled out from reference TRBV9 and TRBJ1-2, the complete variable domain reads DSGVTQTPKHLITATGQRVTLRCSPRSGDLSVYWYQQSLDQGLQFLIQYYNGEERAKGNILERFSAQQFPDLHSELNLSSLELGDSALYFCASSVSFSGGGADGYTFGSGTRLTVV.

This rearrangement joins TRBV20-1 to TRBJ2-1; no clear D gene. V was trimmed by 3 bases and J by 7 bases, leaving 10 bases between them. This CDR3 has 12 residues. CDR1 and CDR2 (germline): DFQATT, SNEGSKA (reference sequence). The CDR3 nucleotides read TGCAGTGCTAGTCTGGGCCGGAATGAGCAGTTCTTC. Translating gives CSASLGRNEQFF.

This chain connects TRBV7-9 to TRBJ1-1; possible D gene TRBD1, 5 bases. The germline gives CDR1 SEHNR, CDR2 FQNEAQ (reference sequence). The V end lost 7 bases, the J end lost 1 base, and 13 bases lay between the germline ends. The CDR3 contains 14 residues. The CDR3 loop reads CASILGQPNTEAFF. In nucleotides, the CDR3 is TGTGCCAGCATATTAGGACAACCGAACACTGAAGCTTTCTTT.

The rearrangement links TRBV6-4 to TRBJ1-1, with D uncertain. Per germline, CDR1 MRHNA and CDR2 SNTAGT. With 5 bases removed from V and 0 bases from J, the gap between germline ends came to 7 bases. The CDR3 has 13 residues. The CDR3 DNA is TGTGCCAGCAGTACCTCGGTGAACACTGAAGCTTTCTTT. Protein product: CASSTSVNTEAFF.

The rearrangement uses TRBV30 and TRBJ2-7; TRBD2 is a possible D gene (5 bases). The CDR3 sequence is 13 residues long. Deletions cut 2 bases from V and 6 bases from J, with 14 bases between. CDR1 and CDR2 (germline): GTSNPN, SVGIG (reference sequence). CDR3 in amino acids: CAWSRGRSGEQYF. CDR3 nucleotide sequence: TGTGCCTGGAGTCGAGGGAGATCAGGCGAGCAGTACTTC. The complete variable domain, with remaining parts taken from reference TRBV30 and TRBJ2-7, reads SQTIHQWPATLVQPVGSPLSLECTVEGTSNPNLYWYRQAAGRGLQLLFYSVGIGQISSEVPQNLSASRPQDRQFILSSKKLLLSDSGFYLCAWSRGRSGEQYFGPGTRLTVT.

This clone was counted between two and nine times. The V gene is TRBV18, the J gene TRBJ2-7; D is unresolved. The CDR3 has 11 residues. CDR1 is KGHSH, CDR2 LQKENI, per germline. Trimming shortened V by 2 bases and J by 5 bases, and 4 bases separated the two germline ends. CDR3 in amino acids: CASSPENEQYF. Here the CDR3 DNA reads TGTGCCAGCTCACCAGAGAACGAGCAGTACTTC.

This rearrangement joins TRBV3-1 (or the pseudogene TRBV3-2) to TRBJ2-7; 9 nucleotides align to TRBD1. J lost 0 bases, V lost 2 bases, and 5 bases had no gene match. Germline assignment: CDR1 LGHDT and CDR2 YNNKEL (reference sequence). This CDR3 is 16 amino acids long. The CDR3 DNA reads TGTGCCAGCAGCCAAAGGGGACAGGGCAGCTCCTACGAGCAGTACTTC. It specifies CASSQRGQGSSYEQYF.

J is TRBJ1-4 and V is TRBV7-8; D perhaps matches TRBD1 (5 bases). V gave up 5 bases and J gave up 7 bases, with 14 bases separating them. Germline V CDR1 and CDR2: SGHVS, FQNEAQ. The CDR3 length is 14 residues. The CDR3 spells CASSPSRVTEKLFF. The CDR3 nucleotides read TGTGCCAGCAGCCCTTCCAGGGTTACTGAAAAACTGTTTTTT. The variable domain in full, with the rest retrieved from reference TRBV7-8 and TRBJ1-4, is GAGVSQSPRYKVAKRGQDVALRCDPISGHVSLFWYQQALGQGPEFLTYFQNEAQLDKSGLPSDRFFAERPEGSVSTLKIQRTQQEDSAVYLCASSPSRVTEKLFFGSGTQLSVL.

This chain connects TRBV5-1 to TRBJ1-2; maybe TRBD1 (5 bases). This CDR3 region has 15 residues. Germline V lookup: CDR1 SGHRS, CDR2 YFSETQ. Trimming removed 1 base at V and 7 bases at J, with 17 bases between. CDR3 sequence (DNA): TGCGCCAGCAGCTTGCTCTCAGGGTCTCCGGGTGGCTACACCTTC. Translating gives CASSLLSGSPGGYTF.

The chain has TRBV19 and TRBJ2-7, with D hard to call. The germline V gene has CDR1 LNHDA and CDR2 SQIVND (reference sequence). Deletions cut 3 bases from V and 1 base from J, with 13 bases between. There are 15 residues in the CDR3. The CDR3 here is CASSISRHPSYEQYF. Written as DNA, the CDR3 is TGTGCCAGTAGTATCTCACGACACCCATCCTACGAGCAGTACTTC.

The chain recombines TRBV6-5 with TRBJ1-5; possible D gene TRBD1, 6 bases. This CDR3 comprises 14 residues. CDR1 and CDR2 from the germline V gene are MNHEY and SVGAGI. V was cut by 2 bases and J by 3 bases, with 8 bases left in between. CDR3 sequence (DNA): TGTGCCAGCAGTTACGGGGGCCCCAATCAGCCCCAGCATTTT. Translated, it gives CASSYGGPNQPQHF.

The V and J genes are TRBV6-5 and TRBJ1-3, with 10 bases lining up with TRBD1. J gave up 2 bases and V 1 base, and 2 bases lay outside the gene matches. Germline V gene sequence: CDR1 MNHEY, CDR2 SVGAGI. This CDR3 region has 16 residues. The CDR3 DNA reads TGTGCCAGCAGTTACTTCGGGACAGGGGCTGGAAACACCATATATTTT. It is translated as CASSYFGTGAGNTIYF.

The gene calls are TRBV21-1 and TRBJ2-1; TRBD1, as called in the table, went unchecked against the DNA. TRBV21-1 constitutes a pseudogene. The CDR3 length is 18 residues. The CDR3 DNA reads TGTGCCAGCAGCAAAGGTGGGACAGGGAAGAGCTCCTACAATGAGCAGTTCTTC. Encoded protein: CASSKGGTGKSSYNEQFF.